These 27 T cell receptor beta chains originate from one sample sequenced in a study of spatial heterogeneity in lung cancer. Broader study findings: Tracking of tumor mutation counts was seen in expanded intratumoral alpha and beta TCR counts.

These TCRs are of unknown antigen specificity. MiXCR, run by TCRdb on the 5' RACE reads, gives a single entry per CDR3 protein. The sample yields fewer than 20,000 distinct CDR3 sequences, almost 6% seen once. The sample's time point: sample taken at primary tumor resection. The material was lung tumor tissue, obtained at surgery. These receptors all come from a female donor with early-stage non-small cell lung cancer.

For this clonotype: This beta chain is an unintended read in a library built for alpha chains; its size means little. As DNA, the CDR3 is TGTGCCAGCAGCCGCGGGATATCGGAAAACATTCAGTACTTC. It codes for CASSRGISENIQYF. The chain uses TRBV11-1 and TRBJ2-4; tentative D call: TRBD2 (6 bases). V was clipped by 5 bases and J by 5 bases, with 13 bases between them. The CDR3 loop spans 14 amino acids. CDR1 is SGHAT and CDR2 is FQDESV in the germline V gene (reference sequence).

There are many counts of this clonotype. This beta chain is a stray read from a library made for alpha chains; its abundance is not meaningful. V gene TRBV27 combines with J gene TRBJ2-6; D gene ambiguous. There are 15 residues in the CDR3. The germline V gene has CDR1 MNHEY and CDR2 SMNVEV (reference sequence). Trimming shortened V by 3 bases and J by 2 bases, and 8 bases separated the two germline ends. The CDR3 DNA follows: TGTGCCAGCAGTTTGGTTGGGGCTGGGGCCAACGTCCTGACTTTC. Amino acid sequence: CASSLVGAGANVLTF.

This clonotype has only a few counts. Since the library was made to target alpha chains, this beta chain is a stray read and its abundance is not meaningful. The chain is built from TRBV6-1 and TRBJ2-2; 8 bases align to TRBD2. Germline trimming cut 3 bases from V and 0 bases from J; bases unmatched to any gene: 3. The V gene's germline CDR1 is MNHNS and CDR2 SASEGT. CDR3 length equals 16 residues. The CDR3: CASSERAGANTGELFF. DNA of the CDR3: TGTGCCAGCAGTGAGCGAGCGGGGGCGAACACCGGGGAGCTGTTTTTT.

This clonotype was recorded at least ten times. A library prepared for alpha chains yielded this beta chain as an off-target read; its size is of little meaning. The gene calls are TRBV28 and TRBJ2-5; 7 bases are shared with TRBD1. Germline CDR1 is MDHEN and CDR2 is SYDVKM. V gave up 6 bases and J gave up 4 bases; unmatched junction bases: 14. This CDR3 contains 16 residues. CDR3: CASSGSPRRGRETQYF. CDR3 bases: TGTGCCAGCAGCGGGTCCCCACGCAGGGGGAGAGAGACCCAGTACTTC.

To note about this clonotype: Because the library targeted alpha chains, this beta chain is an off-target read whose size means little. CDR3 coding DNA: TGTGCCAGCAGCCATGACAGGGCTGGGACCGGGGAGCTGTTTTTT. Translating gives CASSHDRAGTGELFF. The chain carries TRBV3-1 and TRBJ2-2, with 7 bases matching TRBD1. This CDR3 is 15 amino acids long. CDR1 LGHDT and CDR2 YNNKEL come from the germline V gene (reference sequence). The J segment lost 5 bases and the V segment lost 3 bases, leaving 6 bases of the junction unmatched.

This clonotype is medium-sized (0.01 to 0.1%) by share. This beta chain lies outside the target of a library built for alpha chains; its clone size means little. The chain combines TRBV24-1 with TRBJ2-3; D is unclear. The CDR3 totals 14 residues. Germline V lookup: CDR1 KGHDR, CDR2 SFDVKD. V shed 7 bases and J shed 6 bases, with 16 bases lying between them. CDR3: CATSFDGGRDTQYF. DNA for the CDR3: TGTGCCACCAGCTTTGACGGCGGCCGGGATACGCAGTATTTT.

This clonotype occurred many times. This beta chain represents an off-target read in a library built for alpha chains; its size is of limited meaning. The V gene is TRBV5-6, the J gene TRBJ1-1; D ambiguous. The CDR3 length is 13 residues. V lost 1 base, J lost 10 bases, and 14 bases lay in between. Germline V lookup: CDR1 SGHDT, CDR2 YYEEEE. The CDR3 region has the DNA TGTGCCAGCAGCTTGTGGGCAGGCGGCGGAGCTTTCTTT. Protein: CASSLWAGGGAFF.

This clonotype was detected only a few times. This beta chain is a stray read from a library made for alpha chains; its abundance is not meaningful. The V gene is TRBV11-2, the J gene TRBJ2-5; no firm D call. V lost 3 bases and J lost 2, with 13 bases in between. The CDR3 length is 15 residues. CDR1 SGHAT and CDR2 FQNNGV come from the germline V gene. CDR3 region: CASSFTSSEQETQYF. CDR3 nucleotide sequence: TGTGCCAGCAGCTTTACTTCTTCTGAGCAAGAGACCCAGTACTTC.

This clonotype has just a few counts. This beta chain represents an off-target read in a library built for alpha chains; its size is of limited meaning. The chain carries TRBV11-2 and TRBJ2-7; either TRBD1 or TRBD2 may fit D (5 bases each). Per the germline V gene, CDR1 is SGHAT and CDR2 is FQNNGV. The CDR3 contains 14 residues. V lost 9 bases and J lost 5, with 20 bases in between. The CDR3 loop is CASQGDPFLDEQYF. The CDR3 DNA reads TGTGCCAGTCAAGGGGACCCGTTCTTGGACGAGCAGTACTTC.

This clonotype was seen ten or more times. Since it is a stray read in a library aimed at alpha chains, this beta chain has a size that is not meaningful. The rearrangement joins TRBV2 to TRBJ2-7; tentative D call: TRBD1 (6 bases). The germline gives CDR1 SNHLY, CDR2 FYNNEI. Trimming pared 5 bases from V and 3 bases from J, leaving 11 bases between. The CDR3 consists of 13 residues. The CDR3 reads CASSIGGNYEQYF. In nucleotides, the CDR3 is TGTGCCAGCAGTATAGGGGGTAACTACGAGCAGTACTTC.

This clonotype has ten or more counts. The library was prepared for alpha chains; this beta chain is a stray read, so its frequency means little. The rearrangement uses TRBV5-1 and TRBJ2-5; 7 nucleotides line up with TRBD1. With V trimmed by 4 bases and J by 1 base, 4 bases remained unmatched. CDR3 length equals 14 residues. CDR1 is SGHRS, CDR2 YFSETQ, per germline. CDR3 sequence reads: CASSPGQPQETQYF. The CDR3 coding sequence is TGCGCCAGCAGCCCGGGACAGCCCCAAGAGACCCAGTACTTC.

This clonotype was seen many times. Found in a library prepared for alpha chains, this beta chain is an off-target read, and its abundance has little meaning. The genes are TRBV7-2 and TRBJ2-3, with unresolved D. The CDR3 totals 13 residues. Trimming stripped 1 base from V and 6 bases from J, with 8 bases between. The V gene's germline CDR1 is SGHTA and CDR2 FQGNSA. The CDR3 region has the DNA TGTGCCAGCAGCTTAGGATGGGGTGATACGCAGTATTTT. It encodes CASSLGWGDTQYF.

This clonotype was recorded at least ten times. With the library built for alpha chains, this beta chain is off target and its frequency is not meaningful. The chain couples TRBV29-1 to TRBJ1-1; the D is unclear. Germline V gene data show CDR1 as SQVTM and CDR2 as ANQGSEA. Trimming stripped 4 bases from V and 1 base from J, with 13 bases between. This CDR3 contains 14 residues. The CDR3 is CSVGHGGWNTEAFF. In DNA form, the CDR3 reads TGCAGCGTTGGGCACGGAGGTTGGAACACTGAAGCTTTCTTT.

Many counts were recorded for this clonotype. A library prepared for alpha chains yielded this beta chain as an off-target read; its size is of little meaning. The rearrangement uses TRBV10-3 and TRBJ1-1, with D unresolved. Trimming cost V 2 bases and J 0 bases, with 16 bases left between them. This CDR3 contains 17 residues. CDR1 and CDR2 from the germline V gene are ENHRY and SYGVKD. The CDR3 sequence is CAISEPSVGRVNTEAFF. The CDR3 DNA follows: TGTGCCATCAGTGAGCCTTCCGTGGGCAGAGTGAACACTGAAGCTTTCTTT.

This clonotype was counted many times. This beta chain lies outside the target of a library built for alpha chains; its clone size means little. The chain has TRBV5-1 and TRBJ2-6, with D unresolved. Trimming took off 3 bases at V and 3 bases at J, with 10 bases between the two ends. This CDR3 contains 15 residues. The germline CDR1 and CDR2 sequences are SGHRS and YFSETQ. In DNA, the CDR3 is TGCGCCAGCAGCTCGTGGGGTGATGGGGCCAACGTCCTGACTTTC. Residues: CASSSWGDGANVLTF.

The sample holds many counts of this clonotype. This beta chain was picked up by a library intended for alpha chains and is off target, so its count carries little meaning. This chain connects TRBV6-6 to TRBJ2-1; 15 bases line up with TRBD2. V shed 7 bases and J 6 bases; nucleotides not matched to a gene: 13. Germline CDR1 and CDR2: MNHNY and SVGAGI (reference sequence). This CDR3 has 18 residues. The CDR3 sequence: CASTVAGTSGRLGNEQFF. Here the CDR3 DNA reads TGTGCCAGCACCGTAGCCGGGACTAGCGGGAGGTTGGGCAATGAGCAGTTCTTC.

This clonotype was picked up a small number of times. This beta chain turned up in a library designed for alpha chains; as an off-target read, its abundance says little. This chain joins TRBV5-1 and TRBJ1-4; the D is unclear. V dropped 4 bases and J dropped 8 bases, with 15 bases sitting between them. The CDR3 contains 14 residues. Germline CDR1 and CDR2: SGHRS and YFSETQ. The DNA of the CDR3 is TGCGCCAGCAGCCCCTATGGGGAGGGAGAAAAACTGTTTTTT. Protein: CASSPYGEGEKLFF.

Notes on this clonotype: Within a library made for alpha chains, this beta chain is off target, and its count is uninformative. V is TRBV10-3 and J is TRBJ1-2; D is uncertain. The germline V and J ends were trimmed by 2 bases and 4 bases, with 11 bases remaining between them. This CDR3 spans 14 amino acids. The germline V gene has CDR1 ENHRY and CDR2 SYGVKD. CDR3 sequence reads: CAISEGGALYGYTF. The CDR3 coding sequence is TGTGCCATCAGTGAGGGCGGAGCCCTCTATGGCTACACCTTC.

There are many counts of this clonotype. Since it is a stray read in a library aimed at alpha chains, this beta chain has a size that is not meaningful. The genes are TRBV6-1 and TRBJ1-2, with unresolved D. Germline CDR1 and CDR2: MNHNS and SASEGT. The germline V and J ends were trimmed by 5 bases and 8 bases, with 12 bases remaining between them. CDR3 length: 12 residues. CDR3 amino acids: CASSSLMGGYTF. The CDR3 DNA is TGTGCCAGCAGTTCCCTCATGGGCGGCTACACCTTC.

This clonotype was counted ten times or more. A library made for alpha chains picked up this beta chain off target, so its size means little. V and J are TRBV28 and TRBJ2-1, with 7 bases identical to TRBD2. Germline CDR1 is MDHEN and CDR2 is SYDVKM. V shed 6 bases and J 4 bases; nucleotides not matched to a gene: 12. The CDR3 runs 16 residues. The CDR3 nucleotides are TGTGCCAGCAGCCGCATGGGGCTAGCGGTATACAATGAGCAGTTCTTC. Amino acid sequence: CASSRMGLAVYNEQFF.

This clonotype has a count of ten or more. This beta chain represents an off-target read in a library built for alpha chains; its size is of limited meaning. The V and J genes are TRBV6-1 and TRBJ1-1, with 7 bases that match TRBD1. CDR1 and CDR2 (germline): MNHNS, SASEGT. The CDR3 runs to 14 residues. Unmatched junction bases numbered 5, after V lost 6 bases and J lost 1 base. The CDR3 protein is CASRLDRSNTEAFF. The DNA for the CDR3 is TGTGCCAGCAGATTGGACAGGTCGAACACTGAAGCTTTCTTT.

This clonotype is medium-sized within its sample. The library was designed around alpha chains, so this beta chain is a stray read whose abundance carries little weight. The rearrangement links TRBV5-1 to TRBJ2-6, with no clear D. This CDR3 has 14 amino acids. Per germline, CDR1 SGHRS and CDR2 YFSETQ. V lost 0 bases to trimming and J lost 4 bases, with 5 bases between them. The CDR3 nucleotides read TGCGCCAGCAGCTTGGCACACGGGGCCAACGTCCTGACTTTC. It specifies CASSLAHGANVLTF.

This clonotype appeared a few times. This beta chain is a stray sequence in a library constructed for alpha chains; its clone size is not meaningful. This chain joins TRBV6-1 and TRBJ2-1; D is undetermined. The CDR3 is 11 residues long. The V and J ends lost 4 bases and 9 bases respectively, with 7 bases between them. Germline V lookup: CDR1 MNHNS, CDR2 SASEGT. The CDR3 region has the DNA TGTGCCAGCAGTGGGGGTGTTGAGCAGTTCTTC. The encoded protein is CASSGGVEQFF.

In its sample, this clonotype was seen a few times. Likely a read error: the CDR3 ends without its conserved phenylalanine or tryptophan. The limits of the CDR3 on the DNA are not certain, so only TCRdb's listed CDR3 is given. This beta chain is off target for a library built for alpha chains, so its abundance means little. This chain uses TRBV3-1 with TRBJ2-5; the table calls TRBD2, which could not be checked here. The CDR3 numbers 13 amino acids, ends counted. Germline V gives CDR1 LGHDT, CDR2 YNNKEL (reference sequence). CDR3: CASSHLEGRDPAI.

This clonotype qualifies as medium-sized (0.01 to 0.1%). Found in a library prepared for alpha chains, this beta chain is an off-target read, and its abundance has little meaning. The chain uses TRBV6-2 or TRBV6-3 and TRBJ2-3; D possibly corresponds to TRBD2 (5 bases). The ends were cut back, 7 bases at V and 6 bases at J, with 17 bases in the middle. The CDR3 loop spans 14 amino acids. Germline lookup yields CDR1 MNHEY and CDR2 SVGEGT. The CDR3 nucleotides are TGTGCCAGCATGCGAGGTGGGAGACCGGATACGCAGTATTTT. The encoded protein is CASMRGGRPDTQYF.

This clonotype turned up a few times. This beta chain represents an off-target read in a library built for alpha chains; its size is of limited meaning. The J gene is TRBJ1-6, the V gene TRBV25-1, with D uncertain. Trimming took 7 bases from V and 7 from J, leaving 17 bases between them. The CDR3 has 15 residues. From germline, CDR1 is MGHDK and CDR2 SYGVNS. CDR3 sequence reads: CASTPSAVGNSPLHF. The CDR3 DNA sequence: TGTGCCAGCACCCCAAGTGCAGTTGGGAATTCACCCCTCCACTTT.

For this clonotype: The library was prepared for alpha chains; this beta chain is a stray read, so its frequency means little. The chain's CDR3 is CASSSDFFSGNEQFF. The CDR3 bases are TGTGCCAGCAGCTCCGATTTTTTTAGCGGTAATGAGCAGTTCTTC. The chain is built from TRBV7-8 and TRBJ2-1; TRBD2 is a possible D gene (6 bases). The V end was cut by 4 bases, the J end by 7 bases, with 17 bases between. The germline CDR1 and CDR2 sequences are SGHVS and FQNEAQ. CDR3 size: 15 residues.